This TCR beta chain was profiled in a study of T cell changes during pregnancy in multiple sclerosis. Repertoires were generated with immunoSEQ multiplex PCR, while TCRdb's copy carries only in-frame clones and drops some. The repertoire holds about 61,000 clones, with 70% to 90% as singletons. Germline V gene sequence: CDR1 MNHNY, CDR2 SVGAGI (reference sequence). V was clipped by 2 bases and J by 1 base, with 9 bases between them. CDR3 length: 14 amino acids. The sequencing here drew on peripheral blood, taken in the first trimester of pregnancy. The sequence was collected from a female donor in good health, enrolled as a control in a pregnancy study. The chain has TRBV6-6 and TRBJ2-7, with D possibly TRBD1 on 6 matching bases. The CDR3: CASSYHRESYEQYF. The DNA of the CDR3 is TGTGCCAGCAGTTACCACAGGGAATCCTACGAGCAGTACTTC.